This T cell receptor beta chain originates from a study of CD8 T cells in ankylosing spondylitis. The study, taken as a whole, reports: Reportedly, significant enrichment of disease-linked clones occurred in matched ankylosing spondylitis synovial fluid. Seven to nine highly homologous variants formed a TCR beta motif that appeared characteristic of ankylosing spondylitis blood.

This clonotype was picked up many times. Its cognate antigen is unknown. TCRdb fed the 5' RACE reads into MiXCR, producing one record per CDR3 protein. The data contain about 320,000 distinct CDR3 sequences, roughly 10% of them singletons. The CDR3 consists of 14 residues. V lost 5 bases, J lost 1 base, and 4 bases stayed unmatched. The sample taken for sequencing was blood, either unsorted or a sorted T cell fraction (not recorded which). The chain recombines TRBV12-3 or TRBV12-4 with TRBJ1-1; the match to TRBD1 covers 7 bases. This sequence originates from a female donor with ankylosing spondylitis or in good health (not recorded which). CDR3: CASSPGQANTEAFF. In DNA form, the CDR3 reads TGTGCCAGCAGTCCAGGACAGGCGAACACTGAAGCTTTCTTT.